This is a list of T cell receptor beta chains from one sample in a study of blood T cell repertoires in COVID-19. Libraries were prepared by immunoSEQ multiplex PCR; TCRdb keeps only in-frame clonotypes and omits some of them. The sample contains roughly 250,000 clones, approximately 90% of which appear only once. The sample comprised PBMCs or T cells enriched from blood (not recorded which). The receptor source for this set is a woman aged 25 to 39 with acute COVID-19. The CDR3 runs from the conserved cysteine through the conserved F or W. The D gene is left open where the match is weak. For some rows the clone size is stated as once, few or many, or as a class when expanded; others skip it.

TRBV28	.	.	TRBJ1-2	TGTGCCAGCAGGAGAGCCCTCTATGGCTACACCTTC	CASRRALYGYTF
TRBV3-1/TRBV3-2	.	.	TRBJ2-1	TGTGCCAGCAGCCAAGTTGTAACCAGCGGGCCCTACAATGAGCAGTTCTTC	CASSQVVTSGPYNEQFF
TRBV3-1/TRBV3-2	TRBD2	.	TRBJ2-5	TGTGCCAGCAGCCAAGAGGGACGGCTAGCGGGAGTCTTTGAGACCCAGTACTTC	CASSQEGRLAGVFETQYF
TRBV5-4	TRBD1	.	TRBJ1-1	TGTGCCAGCAGTTCCGACAGGGCAGGAACTGAAGCTTTCTTT	CASSSDRAGTEAFF
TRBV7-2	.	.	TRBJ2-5	TGTGCCAGCAGCCCCACCGGCGAACGGGGGACCCAAGAGACCCAGTACTTC	CASSPTGERGTQETQYF
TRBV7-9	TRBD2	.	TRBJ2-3	TGTGCCAGCAGCTCGGGACTAGCGGGAGGGCTCTCTTCAGATACGCAGTATTTT	CASSSGLAGGLSSDTQYF
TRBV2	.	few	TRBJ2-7	TGTGCCAGCAGTGAATCAGGGCACTCTGTGGAGCAGTACTTC	CASSESGHSVEQYF
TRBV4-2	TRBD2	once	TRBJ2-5	TGTGCCAGCAGCCAAGAGAAGCGGGAGGGCCAAAACGGGGAGACCCAGTACTTC	CASSQEKREGQNGETQYF
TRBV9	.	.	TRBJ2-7	TGTGCCAGCAGCGCTTTACAGGGCTCGAGGGAGCAGTACTTC	CASSALQGSREQYF
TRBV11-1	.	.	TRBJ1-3	TGTGCCAGCAGCTTAGCGCTGAAGGACACCCATGGAAACACCATATATTTT	CASSLALKDTHGNTIYF
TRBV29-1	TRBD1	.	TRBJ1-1	TGCAGCGGAGCCGACAGGGCGAACACTGAAGCTTTCTTT	CSGADRANTEAFF
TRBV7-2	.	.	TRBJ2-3	TGTGCCAGCAGCTTAGCGTGGGCTGCAGATACGCAGTATTTT	CASSLAWAADTQYF
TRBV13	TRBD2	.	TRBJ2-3	TGTGCCAGCAGCCTTCCCGGGACTAGCGGGGGTAGCACAGATACGCAGTATTTT	CASSLPGTSGGSTDTQYF
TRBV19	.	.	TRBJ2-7	TGTGCCAGTAGTTGGGGGGACGGTTCCTACGAGCAGTACTTC	CASSWGDGSYEQYF
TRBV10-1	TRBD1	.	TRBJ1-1	TGCGCCAGCAGGGACAGGGAGGGCACTGAAGCTTTCTTT	CASRDREGTEAFF
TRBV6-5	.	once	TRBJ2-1	TGTGCCAGCAGTTCGACAGGCAGCTCCTACAATGAGCAGTTCTTC	CASSSTGSSYNEQFF
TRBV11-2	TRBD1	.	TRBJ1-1	TGTGCCAGCAGCTTAGAGGTACAGGGGCGAGGGAACACTGAAGCTTTCTTT	CASSLEVQGRGNTEAFF
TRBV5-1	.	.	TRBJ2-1	TGCGCCAGCAGCCCCGGGGTGAGCGATGAGCAGTTCTTC	CASSPGVSDEQFF
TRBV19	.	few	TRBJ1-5	TGTGCCAGCACGGCTTCAGGGGCGGGTCAGCCCCAGCATTTT	CASTASGAGQPQHF
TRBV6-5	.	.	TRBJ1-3	TGTGCCAGCAGTTACTCTGGGGCCCGCCGGGACACCATATATTTT	CASSYSGARRDTIYF
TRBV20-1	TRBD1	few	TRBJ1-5	TGCAGTGCGAGTACAGGGGTTAATCAGCCCCAGCATTTT	CSASTGVNQPQHF
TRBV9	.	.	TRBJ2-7	TGTGCCAGCAGCGGTGGACAGAGTAATGCCTACGAGCAGTACTTC	CASSGGQSNAYEQYF
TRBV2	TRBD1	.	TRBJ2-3	TGTGCCAGCTCAGGGGGAGTATGGGATACGCAGTATTTT	CASSGGVWDTQYF
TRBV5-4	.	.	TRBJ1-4	TGTGCCAGCAGCTTGGACGGGACACAATCCCCTAATGAAAAACTGTTTTTT	CASSLDGTQSPNEKLFF
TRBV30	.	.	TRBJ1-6	TGTGCCTCCCTAGAGAGCTATAATTCACCCCTCCACTTT	CASLESYNSPLHF
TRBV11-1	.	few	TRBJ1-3	TGTGCCAGCAGCCTCCAGGGGAGCTTCTCTGGAAACACCATATATTTT	CASSLQGSFSGNTIYF
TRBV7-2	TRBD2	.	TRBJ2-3	TGTGCCAGCAGCGTAGGACTAGCGGGAGATACACAGTATTTT	CASSVGLAGDTQYF
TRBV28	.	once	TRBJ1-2	TGTGCCAGCAGCGCCGGGACTTCCCTCTATGGCTACACCTTC	CASSAGTSLYGYTF
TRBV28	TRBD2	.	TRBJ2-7	TGTGCCAGCAGTCACCCTAGCGGGAGTCGGCACGAGCAGTACTTC	CASSHPSGSRHEQYF
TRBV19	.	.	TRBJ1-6	TGTGCCAGTAGTATAAGCACAGGAGAGAATTCACCCCTCCACTTT	CASSISTGENSPLHF
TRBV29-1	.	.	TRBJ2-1	TGCAGCGTTGAAATCGAAGGGGGATACTACAATGAGCAGTTCTTC	CSVEIEGGYYNEQFF
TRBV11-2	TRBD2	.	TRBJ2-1	TGTGCCAGCAGCCCCCATGTTGCGGGAGTAATTAATGAGCAGTTCTTC	CASSPHVAGVINEQFF
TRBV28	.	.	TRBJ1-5	TGTGCCAGCAGCGAGGAAGGGACACCCACCGATCAGCCCCAGCATTTT	CASSEEGTPTDQPQHF
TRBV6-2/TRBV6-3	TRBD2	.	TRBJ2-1	TGTGCCAGCAGTTACCCCCAGCGGGGAGACAATGAGCAGTTCTTC	CASSYPQRGDNEQFF
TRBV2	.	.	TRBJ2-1	TGTGCCAGCATACGGGCAGGGAGGAATGAGCAGTTCTTC	CASIRAGRNEQFF
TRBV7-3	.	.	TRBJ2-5	TGTGCCAGCAGCCGTACTAGGATGGAGACCCAGTACTTC	CASSRTRMETQYF
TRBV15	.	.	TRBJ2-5	TGTGCCACCAGCAGAGATCCGGGAATTCAAGAGACCCAGTACTTC	CATSRDPGIQETQYF
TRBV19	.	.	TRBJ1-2	TGTGCCAGTAACGGAGGGAATGGCTACACCTTC	CASNGGNGYTF
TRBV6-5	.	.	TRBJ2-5	TGTGCCAGCAGTTACGTGGGGCTCCAAGAGACCCAGTACTTC	CASSYVGLQETQYF
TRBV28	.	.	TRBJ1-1	TGTGCCAGCAGTGCCCCAGGGGAGCTGAACACTGAAGCTTTCTTT	CASSAPGELNTEAFF
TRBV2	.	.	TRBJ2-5	TGTGCTAGCAGCGGCCAAGAGACCCAGTACTTC	CASSGQETQYF
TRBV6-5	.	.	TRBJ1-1	TGTGCCAGCAGCCCAGGGTCCATGAACACTGAAGCTTTCTTT	CASSPGSMNTEAFF
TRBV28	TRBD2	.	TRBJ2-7	TGTGCCAGCGGGAGGGGTGTGGGCTACGAGCAGTACTTC	CASGRGVGYEQYF
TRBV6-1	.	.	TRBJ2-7	TGTGCCAGCAGTGAAGCTCTGAGGTCGGGGGAGCAGTACTTC	CASSEALRSGEQYF
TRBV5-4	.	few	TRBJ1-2	TGTGCCAGCAGCTTGGTCGGGGTGGCGCCCGGCTATGGCTACACCTTC	CASSLVGVAPGYGYTF
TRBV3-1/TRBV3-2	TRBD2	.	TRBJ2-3	TGTGCCAGCAGCCAGTCTGAGACTAGCGGCTGGGTAGATACGCAGTATTTT	CASSQSETSGWVDTQYF